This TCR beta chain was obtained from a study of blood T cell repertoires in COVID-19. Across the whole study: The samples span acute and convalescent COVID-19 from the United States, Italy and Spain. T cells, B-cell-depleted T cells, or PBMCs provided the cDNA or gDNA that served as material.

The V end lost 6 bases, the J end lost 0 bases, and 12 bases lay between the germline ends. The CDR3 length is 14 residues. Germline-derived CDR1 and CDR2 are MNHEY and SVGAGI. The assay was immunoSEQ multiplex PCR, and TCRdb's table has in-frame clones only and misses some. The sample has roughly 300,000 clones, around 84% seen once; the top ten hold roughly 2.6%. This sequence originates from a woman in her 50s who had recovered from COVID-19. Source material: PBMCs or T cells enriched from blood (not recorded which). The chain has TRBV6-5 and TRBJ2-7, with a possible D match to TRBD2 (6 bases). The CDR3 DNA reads TGTGCCAGCAGGATAGCGGATAGCTCCTACGAGCAGTACTTC. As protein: CASRIADSSYEQYF.